Shown below are 15 T cell receptor beta chains from a single sample sequenced in a study of Graves' ophthalmopathy and Graves' hyperthyroidism. RNA served as the template for amplifying TCR beta CDR3 regions. First-round RT-PCR with HTBI primers preceded a second-round multiplex PCR. TCRdb reprocessed the multiplex PCR reads with MiXCR, giving one entry per CDR3 protein. The sample shows roughly 300,000 distinct CDR3 sequences, around a sixth of them seen only once. The sample was peripheral blood. Receptors originate from an adult man with Graves' ophthalmopathy.

This clonotype was detected many times. This chain joins TRBV7-2 and TRBJ1-2, with D tentatively TRBD1 (6 bases). The V gene's germline CDR1 is SGHTA and CDR2 FQGNSA. V lost 0 bases to trimming and J lost 3 bases, with 17 bases between them. The CDR3 totals 17 residues. CDR3 in DNA: TGTGCCAGCAGCTTAGCCGCAGGGGCCTTATCGGACTATGGCTACACCTTC. Protein: CASSLAAGALSDYGYTF.

This clonotype occurred many times. V is TRBV25-1 and J is TRBJ2-7; 8 nucleotides align to TRBD2. V lost 3 bases, J lost 2 bases, and 3 bases stayed unmatched. The CDR3 is made up of 14 amino acids. Germline values: CDR1 MGHDK, CDR2 SYGVNS. The CDR3 protein is CASSDQRGTYEQYF. DNA for the CDR3: TGTGCCAGCAGTGATCAGCGGGGGACCTACGAGCAGTACTTC.

This clonotype was observed at least ten times. The V call is TRBV20-1, the J call TRBJ2-7; D uncertain. V was cut by 3 bases and J by 2 bases, with 14 bases left in between. The CDR3 is made up of 14 amino acids. The V gene's germline CDR1 is DFQATT and CDR2 SNEGSKA (reference sequence). The chain's CDR3 is CSASAGGEAYEQYF. The DNA for the CDR3 is TGCAGTGCTAGCGCCGGTGGAGAAGCCTACGAGCAGTACTTC.

This clonotype has a count of ten or more. In nucleotides, the CDR3 is TGTGCCAGCTCCCTTGGGGGTATGACTGAAGCTTTCTTT. Translation gives CASSLGGMTEAFF. This chain links TRBV18 with TRBJ1-1, with TRBD1 as a possible D gene (5 bases). The V end lost 6 bases, the J end lost 5 bases, and 13 bases lay between the germline ends. This CDR3 is built from 13 residues. The germline gives CDR1 KGHSH, CDR2 LQKENI.

Ten or more counts support this clonotype. The rearrangement joins TRBV28 to TRBJ1-1; 12 bases match TRBD1. Germline V gives CDR1 MDHEN, CDR2 SYDVKM. This CDR3 has 18 amino acids. V shed 3 bases, J shed 0 bases, and the junction held 8 bases outside the gene matches. The CDR3 nucleotides are TGTGCCAGCAGTTTCGTGAGTGGGACAGGGGGCTTGAACACTGAAGCTTTCTTT. The encoded protein is CASSFVSGTGGLNTEAFF.

This clonotype was recorded many times. The rearrangement links TRBV7-2 to TRBJ2-5; D is perhaps TRBD2 (7 bases). Looked up from germline, CDR1 is SGHTA and CDR2 is FQGNSA. This CDR3 comprises 15 residues. Trimming cost V 2 bases and J 2 bases, with 12 bases left between them. CDR3 sequence (DNA): TGTGCCAGCAGCTTATGGGGGCGGGGGCAAGAGACCCAGTACTTC. This sequence encodes CASSLWGRGQETQYF.

This clonotype has a count of ten or more. The chain employs TRBV12-3 or TRBV12-4 and TRBJ1-1; no definite D call. Trimming cost V 6 bases and J 6 bases, with 11 bases left between them. This CDR3 is 12 amino acids long. The CDR3 region has the DNA TGTGCCAGCAGCCTCACCGGGTCTGAAGCTTTCTTT. This codes for CASSLTGSEAFF.

At least ten counts were recorded for this clonotype. The CDR3 bases are TGTGCCATCAGTGAGCCCCAGGGGGACCACTACGAGCAGTACTTC. Its protein product is CAISEPQGDHYEQYF. The chain has TRBV10-3 and TRBJ2-7; TRBD1 matches 7 bases. The CDR3 spans 15 residues. Germline CDR1 is ENHRY and CDR2 is SYGVKD. Trimming removed 2 bases from V and 3 bases from J; junction bases left unmatched: 7.

Ten or more counts support this clonotype. The chain combines TRBV6-5 with TRBJ2-7; D unresolved. This CDR3 region has 15 residues. CDR1 and CDR2 (germline): MNHEY, SVGAGI. V shed 2 bases and J shed 6 bases, with 17 bases lying between them. The DNA of the CDR3 is TGTGCCAGCAGTTACGCCAGTACGTCGGTTACCGAGCAGTACTTC. Amino acid sequence: CASSYASTSVTEQYF.

This clonotype was seen repeatedly, ten times or more. The chain employs TRBV6-1 and TRBJ1-6; D is uncertain. The germline V gene encodes CDR1 MNHNS and CDR2 SASEGT. The CDR3 extends over 12 amino acids. V lost 5 bases and J lost 6, with 5 bases in between. The CDR3 DNA follows: TGTGCCAGCAGTCCCACTAATTCACCCCTCCACTTT. It translates to CASSPTNSPLHF.

This clonotype came up many times. The CDR3 nucleotides are TGTGCCAGCAGTAACACCGGGACTATAAAAGAGACCCAGTACTTC. It translates to CASSNTGTIKETQYF. The V and J genes are TRBV6-6 and TRBJ2-5, with TRBD2 matching 7 bases. V lost 5 bases, J lost 3 bases, and 9 bases stayed unmatched. Germline CDR1 MNHNY, CDR2 SVGAGI (reference sequence). CDR3 size: 15 residues.

The rearrangement uses TRBV6-2 or TRBV6-3 and TRBJ2-7; TRBD1 agrees at 7 bases. V shed 4 bases and J 3 bases; nucleotides not matched to a gene: 3. Germline loops: CDR1 MNHEY, CDR2 SVGEGT. CDR3 size: 13 residues. The CDR3, as DNA: TGTGCCAGCAGTTCTCAGGGGGACTACGAGCAGTACTTC. This codes for CASSSQGDYEQYF.

This clonotype was observed at least ten times. The chain is built from TRBV9 and TRBJ2-5, with D perhaps matching TRBD2 (6 bases). The germline V gene encodes CDR1 SGDLS and CDR2 YYNGEE. The CDR3 is 17 amino acids. The V end lost 3 bases, the J end lost 1 base, and 19 bases lay between the germline ends. In DNA, the CDR3 is TGTGCCAGCAGCGCGGATCCGGAACTAGCAGTCCAAGAGACCCAGTACTTC. It is translated as CASSADPELAVQETQYF.

This clonotype was seen at least ten times. V is TRBV20-1 and J is TRBJ1-2; 8 nucleotides line up with TRBD1. The V and J ends lost 1 base and 7 bases, in that order; junction bases with no gene match: 11. CDR3 length equals 15 residues. The germline CDR1 and CDR2 sequences are DFQATT and SNEGSKA (reference sequence). CDR3 amino acids: CSARVQGANLGGYTF. CDR3 nucleotides: TGCAGTGCTAGAGTTCAGGGGGCCAACTTGGGTGGCTACACCTTC.

The chain links TRBV12-3 or TRBV12-4 to TRBJ1-2; no clear D gene. V lost 6 bases to trimming and J lost 8 bases, with 10 bases between them. The CDR3 is 11 residues long. The CDR3 here is CASSRNKGYTF. In DNA, the CDR3 is TGTGCCAGCAGCCGAAACAAGGGCTACACCTTC.